Listed below are T cell receptor beta chains from one sample, sequenced in a study of T cell responses to AZD1222 COVID-19 vaccine. Sequenced by immunoSEQ multiplex PCR; TCRdb stores in-frame clones only, minus some. In the table there are 95,000 to 150,000 clones, about 90% of which are singletons. The input for sequencing was peripheral blood, taken on day 0 of AZD1222 vaccination. The receptors come from an adult in good health. Both conserved end residues are part of each CDR3. D genes are given only for firm matches. Expanded clones are given a class, and other clones once, few, many or no size at all.

clone size: -
V gene: TRBV3-1/TRBV3-2
J gene: TRBJ2-1
D gene: TRBD2
CDR3 protein: CASSPSGGPGEQFF
CDR3 DNA: TGTGCCAGCAGTCCAAGCGGGGGGCCTGGTGAGCAGTTCTTC

clone size: once
V gene: TRBV13
J gene: TRBJ2-5
D gene: -
CDR3 protein: CASSLGQETQYF
CDR3 DNA: TGTGCCAGCAGCTTAGGGCAAGAGACCCAGTACTTC

clone size: -
V gene: TRBV5-1
J gene: TRBJ2-5
D gene: -
CDR3 protein: CASSTDRETQYF
CDR3 DNA: TGCGCCAGCAGCACCGACAGGGAGACCCAGTACTTC

clone size: -
V gene: TRBV19
J gene: TRBJ2-2
D gene: -
CDR3 protein: CASSVAGAIGELFF
CDR3 DNA: TGTGCCAGTAGCGTGGCGGGGGCAATCGGGGAGCTGTTTTTT

clone size: -
V gene: TRBV19
J gene: TRBJ1-6
D gene: -
CDR3 protein: CASRAMSSYNSPLHF
CDR3 DNA: TGTGCCAGTAGAGCTATGAGCTCCTATAATTCACCCCTCCACTTT

clone size: -
V gene: TRBV4-1
J gene: TRBJ2-6
D gene: -
CDR3 protein: CASSQSWPPGANVLTF
CDR3 DNA: TGCGCCAGCAGCCAAAGTTGGCCCCCTGGGGCCAACGTCCTGACTTTC

clone size: -
V gene: TRBV24-1
J gene: TRBJ1-2
D gene: -
CDR3 protein: CATSDQELGGYTF
CDR3 DNA: TGTGCCACCAGTGATCAGGAACTCGGTGGCTACACCTTC

clone size: -
V gene: TRBV10-3
J gene: TRBJ1-1
D gene: -
CDR3 protein: CAIRNRAPSKNTEAFF
CDR3 DNA: TGTGCCATCAGGAACAGGGCCCCTTCTAAGAACACTGAAGCTTTCTTT

clone size: -
V gene: TRBV19
J gene: TRBJ1-4
D gene: TRBD1
CDR3 protein: CASTPGTGSGKLFF
CDR3 DNA: TGTGCCAGTACCCCTGGGACAGGGTCCGGAAAACTGTTTTTT

clone size: -
V gene: TRBV3-1/TRBV3-2
J gene: TRBJ1-3
D gene: TRBD1
CDR3 protein: CASSPYRGKGNTIYF
CDR3 DNA: TGTGCCAGCAGCCCTTACAGGGGCAAAGGAAACACCATATATTTT

clone size: -
V gene: TRBV29-1
J gene: TRBJ2-5
D gene: TRBD1
CDR3 protein: CSVVGQAQETQYF
CDR3 DNA: TGCAGCGTTGTGGGACAGGCACAAGAGACCCAGTACTTC

clone size: -
V gene: TRBV6-5
J gene: TRBJ1-6
D gene: TRBD1
CDR3 protein: CASSYGTGSNSPLHF
CDR3 DNA: TGTGCCAGCAGTTACGGGACAGGTTCTAATTCACCCCTCCACTTT

clone size: -
V gene: TRBV5-1
J gene: TRBJ1-2
D gene: -
CDR3 protein: CASSFTGYGYTF
CDR3 DNA: TGCGCCAGCAGCTTTACAGGGTATGGCTACACCTTC

clone size: once
V gene: TRBV5-1
J gene: TRBJ2-2
D gene: -
CDR3 protein: CASREENTGELFF
CDR3 DNA: TGCGCCAGCAGAGAGGAAAACACCGGGGAGCTGTTTTTT

clone size: -
V gene: TRBV19
J gene: TRBJ1-2
D gene: TRBD1
CDR3 protein: CASSSGQGRGYGYTF
CDR3 DNA: TGTGCCAGTAGTTCGGGACAGGGAAGAGGGTATGGCTACACCTTC

clone size: -
V gene: TRBV5-5
J gene: TRBJ1-1
D gene: -
CDR3 protein: CASSVPGRVTEAFF
CDR3 DNA: TGTGCCAGCAGCGTCCCAGGGAGGGTGACTGAAGCTTTCTTT

clone size: -
V gene: TRBV9
J gene: TRBJ2-5
D gene: -
CDR3 protein: CAKKPGLQETQYF
CDR3 DNA: TGTGCCAAGAAACCGGGACTCCAAGAGACCCAGTACTTC

clone size: -
V gene: TRBV3-1/TRBV3-2
J gene: TRBJ2-2
D gene: -
CDR3 protein: CASSQLAGAPTGELFF
CDR3 DNA: TGTGCCAGCAGCCAACTTGCGGGGGCGCCCACCGGGGAGCTGTTTTTT

clone size: -
V gene: TRBV18
J gene: TRBJ1-4
D gene: -
CDR3 protein: CASSLTQGTNEKLFF
CDR3 DNA: TGTGCCAGCTCCCTTACGCAGGGAACTAATGAAAAACTGTTTTTT

clone size: -
V gene: TRBV27
J gene: TRBJ2-7
D gene: -
CDR3 protein: CASMGLVGTYEQYF
CDR3 DNA: TGTGCCAGCATGGGGTTAGTTGGAACCTACGAGCAGTACTTC

clone size: -
V gene: TRBV9
J gene: TRBJ2-3
D gene: TRBD2
CDR3 protein: CASSVAGGSTDTQYF
CDR3 DNA: TGTGCCAGCAGCGTAGCGGGCGGGAGTACAGATACGCAGTATTTT

clone size: few
V gene: TRBV9
J gene: TRBJ1-3
D gene: -
CDR3 protein: CASSVGGGSRSGNTIYF
CDR3 DNA: TGTGCCAGCAGCGTAGGGGGGGGCTCCCGCTCTGGAAACACCATATATTTT

clone size: -
V gene: TRBV11-3
J gene: TRBJ1-1
D gene: -
CDR3 protein: CASSRGNTEAFF
CDR3 DNA: TGTGCCAGCAGCAGGGGTAACACTGAAGCTTTCTTT

clone size: few
V gene: TRBV7-8
J gene: TRBJ2-1
D gene: -
CDR3 protein: CASSSEQDGLNEQFF
CDR3 DNA: TGTGCCAGCAGCTCTGAGCAAGACGGGTTAAATGAGCAGTTCTTC

clone size: -
V gene: TRBV7-9
J gene: TRBJ2-2
D gene: TRBD1
CDR3 protein: CASSSDRGGTGELFF
CDR3 DNA: TGTGCCAGCAGCTCCGACAGGGGGGGGACCGGGGAGCTGTTTTTT

clone size: -
V gene: TRBV12-3/TRBV12-4
J gene: TRBJ1-5
D gene: -
CDR3 protein: CASSFYSNQPQHF
CDR3 DNA: TGTGCCAGCAGTTTCTATAGCAATCAGCCCCAGCATTTT

clone size: -
V gene: TRBV19
J gene: TRBJ1-1
D gene: -
CDR3 protein: CASSTGHPNTEAFF
CDR3 DNA: TGTGCCAGTAGTACGGGACACCCGAACACTGAAGCTTTCTTT

clone size: -
V gene: TRBV6-2/TRBV6-3
J gene: TRBJ1-1
D gene: -
CDR3 protein: CASSYSVWGKTEAFF
CDR3 DNA: TGTGCCAGCAGTTACTCGGTCTGGGGGAAAACTGAAGCTTTCTTT

clone size: -
V gene: TRBV18
J gene: TRBJ1-3
D gene: -
CDR3 protein: CASSRLPSRNTIYF
CDR3 DNA: TGTGCCAGCTCACGATTACCCAGTAGAAACACCATATATTTT

clone size: -
V gene: TRBV7-9
J gene: TRBJ1-3
D gene: -
CDR3 protein: CASSRKLGGSGNTIYF
CDR3 DNA: TGTGCCAGCAGCCGGAAACTAGGGGGCTCTGGAAACACCATATATTTT

clone size: -
V gene: TRBV19
J gene: TRBJ1-2
D gene: TRBD1
CDR3 protein: CASTVPTGAGGYTF
CDR3 DNA: TGTGCCAGTACCGTTCCCACAGGGGCTGGGGGCTACACCTTC

clone size: -
V gene: TRBV4-1
J gene: TRBJ1-5
D gene: TRBD1
CDR3 protein: CASSQPDRGVLGNQPQHF
CDR3 DNA: TGCGCCAGCAGCCAGCCTGACAGGGGGGTTTTGGGCAATCAGCCCCAGCATTTT

clone size: -
V gene: TRBV4-3
J gene: TRBJ2-1
D gene: TRBD1
CDR3 protein: CASSPHYDRGHEQFF
CDR3 DNA: TGCGCCAGCAGCCCCCACTACGACAGGGGGCATGAGCAGTTCTTC

clone size: -
V gene: TRBV19
J gene: TRBJ1-1
D gene: TRBD1
CDR3 protein: CASISQGAGAFF
CDR3 DNA: TGTGCCAGTATCTCACAGGGGGCTGGAGCTTTCTTT

clone size: once
V gene: TRBV11-3
J gene: TRBJ1-6
D gene: -
CDR3 protein: CASSFSRNSPLHF
CDR3 DNA: TGTGCCAGCAGCTTCAGTCGTAATTCACCCCTCCACTTT

clone size: -
V gene: TRBV5-6
J gene: TRBJ1-1
D gene: -
CDR3 protein: CASSLAGTGEAFF
CDR3 DNA: TGTGCCAGCAGCTTGGCCGGCACAGGTGAAGCTTTCTTT

clone size: -
V gene: TRBV9
J gene: TRBJ1-2
D gene: -
CDR3 protein: CASRRYFLDGYTF
CDR3 DNA: TGTGCCAGCCGGCGCTACTTCTTAGATGGCTACACCTTC

clone size: -
V gene: TRBV27
J gene: TRBJ2-2
D gene: -
CDR3 protein: CASSFRKTGELFF
CDR3 DNA: TGTGCCAGCAGTTTTCGGAAGACCGGGGAGCTGTTTTTT

clone size: -
V gene: TRBV6-5
J gene: TRBJ1-6
D gene: -
CDR3 protein: CASSTNRAGNSPLHF
CDR3 DNA: TGTGCCAGCAGTACCAACAGGGCGGGTAATTCACCCCTCCACTTT

clone size: -
V gene: TRBV7-6
J gene: TRBJ1-6
D gene: TRBD1
CDR3 protein: CASSLEGTGGGNSPLHF
CDR3 DNA: TGTGCCAGCAGCTTAGAGGGGACAGGGGGAGGTAATTCACCCCTCCACTTT

clone size: -
V gene: TRBV10-3
J gene: TRBJ1-2
D gene: -
CDR3 protein: CAISEGRTVPFGGYTF
CDR3 DNA: TGTGCCATCAGTGAAGGCAGGACAGTTCCTTTTGGTGGCTACACCTTC

clone size: once
V gene: TRBV5-1
J gene: TRBJ1-2
D gene: -
CDR3 protein: CASSLSGDSYGYTF
CDR3 DNA: TGCGCCAGCAGCTTGTCCGGGGATAGCTATGGCTACACCTTC

clone size: -
V gene: TRBV20-1
J gene: TRBJ1-5
D gene: -
CDR3 protein: CSASGGSNSRDQPQHF
CDR3 DNA: TGCAGTGCTAGTGGCGGGAGCAATTCCCGGGATCAGCCCCAGCATTTT

clone size: once
V gene: TRBV9
J gene: TRBJ1-2
D gene: -
CDR3 protein: CASSYGRDGSYGYTF
CDR3 DNA: TGTGCCAGCAGCTACGGCAGGGATGGGAGCTATGGCTACACCTTC

clone size: -
V gene: TRBV7-8
J gene: TRBJ1-1
D gene: -
CDR3 protein: CASSFTLGAMNTEAFF
CDR3 DNA: TGTGCCAGCAGCTTTACATTGGGGGCAATGAACACTGAAGCTTTCTTT

clone size: -
V gene: TRBV6-5
J gene: TRBJ1-3
D gene: -
CDR3 protein: CASIPPRENTIYF
CDR3 DNA: TGTGCCAGCATTCCCCCTCGCGAAAACACCATATATTTT

clone size: -
V gene: TRBV19
J gene: TRBJ1-2
D gene: TRBD1
CDR3 protein: CASSGQGAPGYTF
CDR3 DNA: TGTGCCAGTAGCGGACAGGGGGCGCCCGGCTACACCTTC

clone size: -
V gene: TRBV2
J gene: TRBJ1-5
D gene: -
CDR3 protein: CASSERSRRPQHF
CDR3 DNA: TGTGCCAGCAGTGAGAGGTCGAGGAGGCCCCAGCATTTT

clone size: -
V gene: TRBV4-1
J gene: TRBJ1-6
D gene: -
CDR3 protein: CASSQDRRLGARWSPLHF
CDR3 DNA: TGCGCCAGCAGCCAAGATCGCAGGCTGGGGGCCAGATGGTCACCCCTCCACTTT

clone size: -
V gene: TRBV7-3
J gene: TRBJ2-1
D gene: TRBD2
CDR3 protein: CASSPSGRLRNNEQFF
CDR3 DNA: TGTGCCAGCAGCCCAAGCGGGAGACTTAGGAACAATGAGCAGTTCTTC

clone size: -
V gene: TRBV12-3/TRBV12-4
J gene: TRBJ2-5
D gene: -
CDR3 protein: CASSLTSEETQYF
CDR3 DNA: TGTGCCAGCAGTTTAACCAGCGAGGAGACCCAGTACTTC

clone size: -
V gene: TRBV18
J gene: TRBJ2-1
D gene: -
CDR3 protein: CASSPRGQSSYNEQFF
CDR3 DNA: TGTGCCAGCTCACCACGGGGTCAGAGCTCCTACAATGAGCAGTTCTTC

clone size: -
V gene: TRBV20-1
J gene: TRBJ1-2
D gene: -
CDR3 protein: CSASLANYGYTF
CDR3 DNA: TGCAGTGCTAGTTTAGCAAACTATGGCTACACCTTC

clone size: -
V gene: TRBV15
J gene: TRBJ2-5
D gene: -
CDR3 protein: CATSRDQGQETQYF
CDR3 DNA: TGTGCCACCAGCAGAGATCAGGGGCAAGAGACCCAGTACTTC

clone size: -
V gene: TRBV30
J gene: TRBJ1-5
D gene: TRBD1
CDR3 protein: CAWSVQGQGEEPQHF
CDR3 DNA: TGTGCCTGGAGTGTACAGGGACAGGGGGAGGAGCCCCAGCATTTT

clone size: -
V gene: TRBV3-1/TRBV3-2
J gene: TRBJ1-2
D gene: -
CDR3 protein: CASSQETTRYTGYYGYTF
CDR3 DNA: TGTGCCAGCAGCCAAGAGACCACCCGGTACACAGGGTACTATGGCTACACCTTC

clone size: -
V gene: TRBV30
J gene: TRBJ1-3
D gene: -
CDR3 protein: CAGSVLSGNTIYF
CDR3 DNA: TGTGCCGGCTCAGTCCTCTCTGGAAACACCATATATTTT

clone size: -
V gene: TRBV6-5
J gene: TRBJ1-5
D gene: TRBD1
CDR3 protein: CASRETGSSNQPQHF
CDR3 DNA: TGTGCCAGCCGGGAGACAGGGAGTAGCAATCAGCCCCAGCATTTT

clone size: -
V gene: TRBV7-9
J gene: TRBJ2-1
D gene: -
CDR3 protein: CASSPPGSFGYEQFF
CDR3 DNA: TGTGCCAGCAGCCCCCCCGGGTCGTTCGGGTATGAGCAGTTCTTC

clone size: -
V gene: TRBV6-5
J gene: TRBJ2-7
D gene: TRBD2
CDR3 protein: CASRLTSGAYEQYF
CDR3 DNA: TGTGCCAGCAGACTGACTAGCGGGGCCTACGAGCAGTACTTC